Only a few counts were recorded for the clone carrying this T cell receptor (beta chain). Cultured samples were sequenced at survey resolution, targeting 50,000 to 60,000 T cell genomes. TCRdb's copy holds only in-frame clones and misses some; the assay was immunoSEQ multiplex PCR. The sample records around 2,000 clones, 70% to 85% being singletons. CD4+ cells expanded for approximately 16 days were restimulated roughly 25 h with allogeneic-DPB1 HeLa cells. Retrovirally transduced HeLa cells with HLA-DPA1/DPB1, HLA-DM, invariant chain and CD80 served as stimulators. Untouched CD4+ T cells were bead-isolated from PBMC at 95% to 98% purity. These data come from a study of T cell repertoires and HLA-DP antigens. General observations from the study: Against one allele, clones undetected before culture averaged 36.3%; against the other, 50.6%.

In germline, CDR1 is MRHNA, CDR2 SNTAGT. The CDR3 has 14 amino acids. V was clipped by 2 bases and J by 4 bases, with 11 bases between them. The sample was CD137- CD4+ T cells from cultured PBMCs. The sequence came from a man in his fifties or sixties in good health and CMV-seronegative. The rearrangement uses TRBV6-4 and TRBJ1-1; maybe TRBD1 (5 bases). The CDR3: CASSDTDRGTEAFF. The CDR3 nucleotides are TGTGCCAGCAGTGACACCGATAGGGGCACTGAAGCTTTCTTT.